This TCR beta chain originates from a study of response to subunit inactivated influenza vaccine. The CDR3 contains 14 residues. The V segment lost 4 bases and the J segment 3 bases; nucleotides outside the gene matches: 3. This clonotype showed up just a few times. Its antigen remains unknown. Whole-study results and caveats: A suggestion made by the authors is that each seasonal influenza vaccination recruits few new T cells.

TCRdb reprocessed the RT-PCR reads via MiXCR and lists one record per CDR3 protein. This sample has 550,000 to 800,000 distinct CDR3 sequences; 15% to 18% occur once, and the top ten carry roughly 12%. This sample comprised PBMCs from blood, obtained 11 to 12 days after vaccination. The receptor's source is a man aged 45 to 65 who received an inactivated influenza vaccine. The V and J genes are TRBV12-3 or TRBV12-4 and TRBJ1-3, with 7 nucleotides matching TRBD1. DNA for the CDR3: TGTGCCAGCAGTTCCCAGGGGGGTGGAAACACCATATATTTT. This encodes CASSSQGGGNTIYF.